These 6 T cell receptor beta chains originate from one sample sequenced in a study of T cells in Graves' hyperthyroidism and ophthalmopathy. Regions amplified from RNA transcripts were the TCR beta CDR3 regions. Primed by the HTBI set, a first-round RT-PCR was run on the TCR CDR3. TCRdb fed the multiplex PCR reads into MiXCR, producing one record per CDR3 protein. In the table there are 45,000 to 55,000 distinct CDR3 sequences, roughly 50% of which are singletons. Sequencing was carried out using peripheral blood or thyroid tissue (not recorded which). The receptors were sampled from a man aged 18 to 30 with Graves' hyperthyroidism.

The chain joins TRBV6-2 or TRBV6-3 to TRBJ2-3; D may be TRBD2 (6 bases). CDR1 and CDR2 from the germline V gene are MNHEY and SVGEGT. The CDR3 sequence is 14 residues long. Trimming took 6 bases from V and 9 from J, leaving 19 bases between them. The CDR3 region is CASSEPGLGLTQYF. The CDR3 region has the DNA TGTGCCAGCAGCGAACCGGGACTTGGGCTCACGCAGTATTTT.

The chain uses TRBV29-1 and TRBJ1-1; TRBD1 might be the D (6 bases). The CDR3 is 13 residues long. The V end was cut by 8 bases, the J end by 3 bases, with 16 bases between. Germline V gene lookup returns CDR1 SQVTM and CDR2 ANQGSEA. In DNA form, the CDR3 reads TGCAGCATTTGGGACATTGTAGACACTGAAGCTTTCTTT. This sequence encodes CSIWDIVDTEAFF.

This clonotype occurred a few times. CDR3 bases: TGTGCCAGCAGTTCCCTACTTCAGGGAAATTCTGGGGCCAACGTCCTGACTTTC. Amino acid sequence: CASSSLLQGNSGANVLTF. The chain is built from TRBV28 and TRBJ2-6; D perhaps matches TRBD1 (5 bases). The V end was cut by 4 bases, the J end by 1 base, with 17 bases between. The CDR3 has 18 residues. Germline assignment: CDR1 MDHEN and CDR2 SYDVKM.

V is TRBV5-1 and J is TRBJ2-2; tentatively, D is TRBD1 (5 bases). Germline values: CDR1 SGHRS, CDR2 YFSETQ. Trimming stripped 2 bases from V and 3 bases from J, with 29 bases between. CDR3 size: 21 residues. CDR3 amino acids: CASSLPKYRLVGSRYTGELFF. The CDR3 bases are TGCGCCAGCAGCTTACCCAAATACAGGCTGGTGGGATCGCGCTACACCGGGGAGCTGTTTTTT.

Regarding this clonotype: Since no conserved phenylalanine or tryptophan closes the CDR3, a read error is the likely cause. The chain has TRBV6-1 and TRBJ2-7; TRBD2 is a possible D gene (5 bases). The CDR3 sequence is 15 residues long. The germline CDR1 and CDR2 sequences are MNHNS and SASEGT. With 5 bases removed from V and 5 bases from J, the gap between germline ends came to 19 bases. Written as DNA, the CDR3 is TGTGCCAGCAGTCCCAACCCCCCTCTAGCACACGAGCAGTACCTC. It is translated as CASSPNPPLAHEQYL.

This clonotype has a count of ten or more. The V and J genes are TRBV12-3 or TRBV12-4 and TRBJ1-1; no clear D. The germline V and J ends were trimmed by 5 bases and 1 base, with 17 bases remaining between them. The CDR3 spans 16 residues. In DNA form, the CDR3 reads TGTGCCAGCAGTCTTTCCCCTTCCCCCGGGAACACTGAAGCTTTCTTT. Translating it yields CASSLSPSPGNTEAFF.